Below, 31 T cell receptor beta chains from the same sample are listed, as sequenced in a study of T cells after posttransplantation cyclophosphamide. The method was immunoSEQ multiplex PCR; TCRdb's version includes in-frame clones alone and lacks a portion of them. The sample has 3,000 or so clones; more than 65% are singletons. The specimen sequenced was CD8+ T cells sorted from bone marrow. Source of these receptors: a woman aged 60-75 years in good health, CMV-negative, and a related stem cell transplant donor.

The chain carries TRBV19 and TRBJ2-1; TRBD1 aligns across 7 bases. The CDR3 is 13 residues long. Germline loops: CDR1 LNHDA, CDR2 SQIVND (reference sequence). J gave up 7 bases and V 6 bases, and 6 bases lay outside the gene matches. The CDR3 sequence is CASSTGVANEQFF. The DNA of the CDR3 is TGTGCCAGTAGCACAGGGGTGGCTAATGAGCAGTTCTTC. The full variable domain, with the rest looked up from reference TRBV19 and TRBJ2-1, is DGGITQSPKYLFRKEGQNVTLSCEQNLNHDAMYWYRQDPGQGLRLIYYSQIVNDFQKGDIAEGYSVSREKKESFPLTVTSAQKNPTAFYLCASSTGVANEQFFGPGTRLTVL.

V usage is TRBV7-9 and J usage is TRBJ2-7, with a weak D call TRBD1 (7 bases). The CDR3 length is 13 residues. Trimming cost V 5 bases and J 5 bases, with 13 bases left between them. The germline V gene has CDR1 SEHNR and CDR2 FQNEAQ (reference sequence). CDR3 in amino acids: CASSAAGGNEQYF. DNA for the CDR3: TGTGCCAGCAGCGCGGCAGGGGGGAACGAGCAGTACTTC. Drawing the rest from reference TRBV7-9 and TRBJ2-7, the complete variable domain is DTGVSQNPRHKITKRGQNVTFRCDPISEHNRLYWYRQTLGQGPEFLTYFQNEAQLEKSRLLSDRFSAERPKGSFSTLEIQRTEQGDSAMYLCASSAAGGNEQYFGPGTRLTVT.

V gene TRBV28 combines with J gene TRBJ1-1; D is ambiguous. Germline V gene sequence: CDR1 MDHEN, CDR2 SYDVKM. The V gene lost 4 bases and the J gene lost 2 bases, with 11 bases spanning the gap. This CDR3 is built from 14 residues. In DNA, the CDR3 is TGTGCCAGCAGTTATCCGGACTTAAACACTGAAGCTTTCTTT. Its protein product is CASSYPDLNTEAFF.

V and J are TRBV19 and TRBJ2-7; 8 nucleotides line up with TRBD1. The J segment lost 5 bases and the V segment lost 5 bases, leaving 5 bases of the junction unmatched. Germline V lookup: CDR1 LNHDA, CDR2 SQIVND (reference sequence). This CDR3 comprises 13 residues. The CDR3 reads CASSEARGHEQYF. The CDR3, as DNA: TGTGCCAGTAGTGAGGCCAGGGGGCACGAGCAGTACTTC.

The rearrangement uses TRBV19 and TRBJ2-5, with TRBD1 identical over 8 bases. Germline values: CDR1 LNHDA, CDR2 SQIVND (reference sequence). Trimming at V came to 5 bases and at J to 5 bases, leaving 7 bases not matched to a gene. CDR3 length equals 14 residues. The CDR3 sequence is CASSPGQEVETQYF. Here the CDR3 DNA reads TGTGCCAGTAGTCCGGGACAGGAAGTGGAGACCCAGTACTTC. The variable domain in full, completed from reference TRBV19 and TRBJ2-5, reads DGGITQSPKYLFRKEGQNVTLSCEQNLNHDAMYWYRQDPGQGLRLIYYSQIVNDFQKGDIAEGYSVSREKKESFPLTVTSAQKNPTAFYLCASSPGQEVETQYFGPGTRLLVL.

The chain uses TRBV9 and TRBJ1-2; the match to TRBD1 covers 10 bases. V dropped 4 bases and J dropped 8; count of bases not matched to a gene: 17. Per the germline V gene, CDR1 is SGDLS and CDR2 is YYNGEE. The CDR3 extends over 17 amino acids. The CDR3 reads CASSLGQGISLTEGYTF. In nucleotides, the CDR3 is TGTGCCAGCAGCTTGGGACAGGGGATTTCCCTGACGGAAGGCTACACCTTC.

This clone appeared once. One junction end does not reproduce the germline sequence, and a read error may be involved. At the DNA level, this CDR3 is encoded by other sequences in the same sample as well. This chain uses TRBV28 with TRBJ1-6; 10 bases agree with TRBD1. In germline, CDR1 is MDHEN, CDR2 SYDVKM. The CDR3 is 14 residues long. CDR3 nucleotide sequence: TGTGCCAGCAGTCGCGACAGGGGGCTTTCACCTCTCCACTTT. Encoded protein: CASSRDRGLSPLHF.

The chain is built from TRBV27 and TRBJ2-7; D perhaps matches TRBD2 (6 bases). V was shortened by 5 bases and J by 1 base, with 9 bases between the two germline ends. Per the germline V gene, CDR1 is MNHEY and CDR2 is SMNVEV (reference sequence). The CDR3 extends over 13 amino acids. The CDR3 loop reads CASSAGLSYEQYF. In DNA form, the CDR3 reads TGTGCCAGCAGTGCGGGACTTTCCTACGAGCAGTACTTC.

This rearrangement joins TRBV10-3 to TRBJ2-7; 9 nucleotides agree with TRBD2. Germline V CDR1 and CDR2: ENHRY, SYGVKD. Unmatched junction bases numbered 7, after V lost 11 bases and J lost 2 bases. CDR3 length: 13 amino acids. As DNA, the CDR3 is TGTGCCGCCAGGACTAGCGAGGCCTACGAGCAGTACTTC. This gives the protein CAARTSEAYEQYF.

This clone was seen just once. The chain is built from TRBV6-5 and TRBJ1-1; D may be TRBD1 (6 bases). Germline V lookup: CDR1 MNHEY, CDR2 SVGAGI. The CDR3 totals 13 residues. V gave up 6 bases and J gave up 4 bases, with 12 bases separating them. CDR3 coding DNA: TGTGCCAGCAGCCTGGGGGGGGCCACTGAAGCTTTCTTT. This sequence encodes CASSLGGATEAFF.

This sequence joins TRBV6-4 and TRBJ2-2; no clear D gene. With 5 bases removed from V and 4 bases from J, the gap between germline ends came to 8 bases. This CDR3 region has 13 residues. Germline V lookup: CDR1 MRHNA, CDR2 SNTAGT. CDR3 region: CASSPTTTGELFF. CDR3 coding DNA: TGTGCCAGCAGTCCTACTACCACCGGGGAGCTGTTTTTT.

CDR3 sequence reads: CASSVEISGQGSSPLHF. The CDR3 coding sequence is TGTGCCAGCAGCGTAGAAATATCCGGGCAGGGGAGTTCACCCCTCCACTTT. The chain joins TRBV9 to TRBJ1-6, with TRBD1 as a possible D gene (6 bases). CDR1 and CDR2 (germline): SGDLS, YYNGEE. There are 17 residues in the CDR3. V lost 0 bases, J lost 9 bases, and 19 bases lay in between.

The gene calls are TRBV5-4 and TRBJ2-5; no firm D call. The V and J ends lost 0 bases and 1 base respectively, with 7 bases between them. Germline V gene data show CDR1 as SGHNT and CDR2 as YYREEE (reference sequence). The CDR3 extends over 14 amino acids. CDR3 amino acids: CASSLEPSQETQYF. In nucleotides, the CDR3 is TGTGCCAGCAGCTTGGAGCCATCCCAAGAGACCCAGTACTTC.

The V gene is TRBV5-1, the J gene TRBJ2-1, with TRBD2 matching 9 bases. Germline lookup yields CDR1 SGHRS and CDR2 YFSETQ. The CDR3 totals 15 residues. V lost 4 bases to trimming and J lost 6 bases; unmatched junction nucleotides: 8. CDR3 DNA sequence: TGCGCCAGCAGCCCGACTAGCGGAGGGTTCAATGAGCAGTTCTTC. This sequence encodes CASSPTSGGFNEQFF.

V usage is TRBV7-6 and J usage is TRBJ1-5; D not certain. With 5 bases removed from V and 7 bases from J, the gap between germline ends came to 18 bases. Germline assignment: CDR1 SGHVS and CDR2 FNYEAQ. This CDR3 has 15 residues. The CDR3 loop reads CASSPTTAGSQPQHF. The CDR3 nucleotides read TGTGCCAGCAGCCCCACCACGGCAGGTTCACAGCCCCAGCATTTT.

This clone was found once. The CDR3 loop is CATSREKGEVYEQYV. DNA of the CDR3: TGTGCCACCAGCAGAGAAAAAGGGGAAGTCTACGAGCAGTACGTC. J is TRBJ2-7 and V is TRBV15; tentative D call: TRBD1 (5 bases). In germline, CDR1 is LNHNV, CDR2 YYDKDF (reference sequence). The V gene lost 0 bases and the J gene lost 3 bases, with 12 bases spanning the gap. CDR3 size: 15 residues.

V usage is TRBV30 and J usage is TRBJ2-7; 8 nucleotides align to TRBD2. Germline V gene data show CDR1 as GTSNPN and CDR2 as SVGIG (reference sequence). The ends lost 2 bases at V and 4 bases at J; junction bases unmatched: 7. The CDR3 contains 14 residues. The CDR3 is CAWSPGLASYEQYF. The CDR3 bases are TGTGCCTGGAGTCCTGGACTAGCTTCGTACGAGCAGTACTTC.

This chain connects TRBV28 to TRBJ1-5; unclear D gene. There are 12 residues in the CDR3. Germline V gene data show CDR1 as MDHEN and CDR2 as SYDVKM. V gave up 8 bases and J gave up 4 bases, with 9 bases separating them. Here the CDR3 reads CASARWNQPQHF. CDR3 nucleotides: TGTGCCAGCGCTAGATGGAATCAGCCCCAGCATTTT. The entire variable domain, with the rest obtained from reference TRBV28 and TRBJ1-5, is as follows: DVKVTQSSRYLVKRTGEKVFLECVQDMDHENMFWYRQDPGLGLRLIYFSYDVKMKEKGDIPEGYSVSREKKERFSLILESASTNQTSMYLCASARWNQPQHFGDGTRLSIL.

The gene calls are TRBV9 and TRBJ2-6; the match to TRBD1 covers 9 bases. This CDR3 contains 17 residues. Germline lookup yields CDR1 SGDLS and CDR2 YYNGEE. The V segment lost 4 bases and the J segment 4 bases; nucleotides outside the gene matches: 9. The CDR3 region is CASSREQGANGANVLTF. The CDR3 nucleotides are TGTGCCAGCAGCAGGGAACAGGGGGCGAACGGGGCCAACGTCCTGACTTTC. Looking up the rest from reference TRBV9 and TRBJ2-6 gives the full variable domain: DSGVTQTPKHLITATGQRVTLRCSPRSGDLSVYWYQQSLDQGLQFLIQYYNGEERAKGNILERFSAQQFPDLHSELNLSSLELGDSALYFCASSREQGANGANVLTFGAGSRLTVL.

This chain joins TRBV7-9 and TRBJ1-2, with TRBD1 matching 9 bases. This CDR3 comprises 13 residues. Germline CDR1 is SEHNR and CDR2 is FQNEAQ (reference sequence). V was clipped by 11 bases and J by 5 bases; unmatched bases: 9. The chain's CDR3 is CALQQGAEYGYTF. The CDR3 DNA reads TGTGCCCTGCAACAGGGGGCTGAATATGGCTACACCTTC.

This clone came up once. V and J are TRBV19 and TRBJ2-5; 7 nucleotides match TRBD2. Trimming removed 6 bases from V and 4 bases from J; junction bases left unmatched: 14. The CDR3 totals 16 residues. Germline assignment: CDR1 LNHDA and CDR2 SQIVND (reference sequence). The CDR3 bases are TGTGCCAGTAGCGACCTTAGGACCGGCGGGGGAGAGACCCAGTACTTC. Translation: CASSDLRTGGGETQYF.

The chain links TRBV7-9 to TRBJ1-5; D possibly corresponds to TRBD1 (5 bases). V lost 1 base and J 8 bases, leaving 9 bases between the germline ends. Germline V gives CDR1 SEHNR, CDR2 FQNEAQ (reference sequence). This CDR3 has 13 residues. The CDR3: CASSLGGGKPQHF. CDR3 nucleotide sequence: TGTGCCAGCAGCTTAGGGGGGGGGAAGCCCCAGCATTTT. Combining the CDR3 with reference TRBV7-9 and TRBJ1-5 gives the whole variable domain DTGVSQNPRHKITKRGQNVTFRCDPISEHNRLYWYRQTLGQGPEFLTYFQNEAQLEKSRLLSDRFSAERPKGSFSTLEIQRTEQGDSAMYLCASSLGGGKPQHFGDGTRLSIL.

In DNA form, the CDR3 reads TGTGCCAGCAGTTTATCTAGCGGGAGTAGGATAGAGACCCAGTACTTC. Protein product: CASSLSSGSRIETQYF. The chain links TRBV28 to TRBJ2-5, with 10 bases fitting TRBD2. Germline V lookup: CDR1 MDHEN, CDR2 SYDVKM. The CDR3 runs to 16 residues. V shed 1 base, J shed 4 bases, and the junction held 6 bases outside the gene matches.

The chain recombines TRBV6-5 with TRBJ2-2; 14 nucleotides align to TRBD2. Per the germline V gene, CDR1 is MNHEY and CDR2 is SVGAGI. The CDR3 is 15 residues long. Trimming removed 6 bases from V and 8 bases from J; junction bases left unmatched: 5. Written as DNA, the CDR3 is TGTGCCAGCAGCCAGACTAGCGGGGGGGGAGGGGAGCTGTTTTTT. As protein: CASSQTSGGGGELFF.

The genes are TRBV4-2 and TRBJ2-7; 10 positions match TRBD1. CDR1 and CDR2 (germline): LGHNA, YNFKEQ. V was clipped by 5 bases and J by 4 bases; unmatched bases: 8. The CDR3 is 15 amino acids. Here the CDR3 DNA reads TGTGCCAGCAGCTCCGGGACAGGGGAAGGTTACGAGCAGTACGTC. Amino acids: CASSSGTGEGYEQYV.

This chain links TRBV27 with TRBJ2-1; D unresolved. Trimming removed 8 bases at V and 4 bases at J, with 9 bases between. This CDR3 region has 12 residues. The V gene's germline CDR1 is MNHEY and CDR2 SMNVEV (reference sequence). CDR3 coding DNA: TGTGCCAGCGGGCCCCCATACAATGAGCAGTTCTTC. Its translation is CASGPPYNEQFF.

This chain's CDR3 is CASSPAHSGGGETQYF. CDR3 sequence (DNA): TGTGCCAGCAGCCCCGCCCATAGCGGGGGGGGAGAGACCCAGTACTTC. The rearrangement joins TRBV4-2 to TRBJ2-5; 11 bases map to TRBD2. CDR1 is LGHNA and CDR2 is YNFKEQ in the germline V gene. Trimming removed 4 bases from V and 4 bases from J; junction bases left unmatched: 8. The length of the CDR3 is 16 residues.

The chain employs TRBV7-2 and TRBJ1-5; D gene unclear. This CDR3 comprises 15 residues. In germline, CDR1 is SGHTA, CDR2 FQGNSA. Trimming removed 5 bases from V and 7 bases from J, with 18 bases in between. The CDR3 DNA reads TGTGCCAGCAGCCCCACCACGGCAGGTTCACAGCCCCAGCATTTT. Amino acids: CASSPTTAGSQPQHF.

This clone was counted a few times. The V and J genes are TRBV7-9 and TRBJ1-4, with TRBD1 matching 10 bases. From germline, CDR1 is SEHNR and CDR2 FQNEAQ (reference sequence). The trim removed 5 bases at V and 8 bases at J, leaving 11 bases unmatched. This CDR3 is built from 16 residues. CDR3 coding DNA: TGTGCCAGCAGCCCCAGCCAGGGACAGGGGATCGAAAAACTGTTTTTT. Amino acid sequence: CASSPSQGQGIEKLFF.

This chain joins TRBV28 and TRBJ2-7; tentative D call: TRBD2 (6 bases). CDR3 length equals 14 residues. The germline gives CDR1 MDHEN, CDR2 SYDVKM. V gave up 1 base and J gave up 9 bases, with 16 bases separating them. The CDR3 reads CASSLSREGRRQYF. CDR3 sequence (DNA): TGTGCCAGCAGTTTATCCCGAGAGGGGAGGAGGCAGTACTTC. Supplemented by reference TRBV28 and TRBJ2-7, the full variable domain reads DVKVTQSSRYLVKRTGEKVFLECVQDMDHENMFWYRQDPGLGLRLIYFSYDVKMKEKGDIPEGYSVSREKKERFSLILESASTNQTSMYLCASSLSREGRRQYFGPGTRLTVT.

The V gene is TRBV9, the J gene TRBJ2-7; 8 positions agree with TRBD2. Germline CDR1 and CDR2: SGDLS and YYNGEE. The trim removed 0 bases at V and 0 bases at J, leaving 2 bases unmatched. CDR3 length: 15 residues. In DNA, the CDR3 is TGTGCCAGCAGCGTAGCGGGAGGGGACTCCTACGAGCAGTACTTC. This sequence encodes CASSVAGGDSYEQYF.